One sample yielded the 29 T cell receptor beta chains listed below, sequenced in a study of human CD4 T cells and Enterobacteriaceae. Here immunoSEQ multiplex PCR was the method, and the copy in TCRdb shows in-frame clones only, minus some. This sample has tens of thousands of clones, with around four fifths found just once. The memory gate held CD4+ cells that were not CD45RA+CCR7+CD95- naive cells, over 95% pure. The material sequenced was memory CD4+ T cells from blood. Receptor source: a human donor in good health.

Only one count was recorded for this clone. The rearrangement links TRBV28 to TRBJ2-3, with 11 bases aligning to TRBD2. CDR3 length: 16 residues. V lost 5 bases to trimming and J lost 7 bases; unmatched junction nucleotides: 11. Looked up from germline, CDR1 is MDHEN and CDR2 is SYDVKM. The CDR3 protein is CASSVSGGGNTHTQYF. In nucleotides, the CDR3 is TGTGCCAGCAGTGTTAGCGGGGGGGGGAACACGCATACGCAGTATTTT.

The gene calls are TRBV29-1 and TRBJ1-2; D ambiguous. The CDR3 is 13 amino acids. V was trimmed by 0 bases and J by 9 bases, leaving 14 bases between them. The V gene's germline CDR1 is SQVTM and CDR2 ANQGSEA. CDR3 amino acids: CSVEEGGRRCYTF. Written as DNA, the CDR3 is TGCAGCGTTGAAGAAGGCGGGAGGAGATGCTACACCTTC.

The chain joins TRBV6-1 to TRBJ2-3; 11 nucleotides line up with TRBD1. Germline V gives CDR1 MNHNS, CDR2 SASEGT. V lost 4 bases and J lost 1; bases outside the gene matches: 4. The CDR3 contains 16 residues. CDR3 in amino acids: CASSAPGQGGTDTQYF. In DNA form, the CDR3 reads TGTGCCAGCAGTGCTCCGGGACAGGGGGGCACAGATACGCAGTATTTT.

V and J are TRBV5-1 and TRBJ2-3; TRBD1 matches at 7 bases. The CDR3 covers 13 residues. The germline V gene encodes CDR1 SGHRS and CDR2 YFSETQ. V lost 5 bases to trimming and J lost 5 bases; unmatched junction nucleotides: 5. DNA for the CDR3: TGCGCCAGCAGACGGGACAGCCAAGATACGCAGTATTTT. It yields the protein CASRRDSQDTQYF.

The chain uses TRBV2 and TRBJ1-1; TRBD1 agrees at 8 bases. In germline, CDR1 is SNHLY, CDR2 FYNNEI. Trimming took 6 bases from V and 5 from J; bases not matched to a gene: 11. The CDR3 consists of 15 residues. The CDR3 sequence is CASRTQGQGSTEAFF. The CDR3 DNA reads as TGTGCCAGCAGAACACAAGGACAGGGTAGTACTGAAGCTTTCTTT.

The V and J genes are TRBV6-5 and TRBJ2-7; TRBD2 aligns across 15 bases. Trimming cost V 2 bases and J 4 bases; bases outside gene matches: 0. The CDR3 covers 15 residues. Germline CDR1 is MNHEY and CDR2 is SVGAGI. The CDR3 loop reads CASSYGLAGGYEQYF. In DNA, the CDR3 is TGTGCCAGCAGTTACGGACTAGCGGGAGGGTACGAGCAGTACTTC.

In nucleotides, the CDR3 is TGTGCCAGTGGGCGGTCTTCCTCCTACAATGAGCAGTTCTTC. Amino acids: CASGRSSSYNEQFF. The chain joins TRBV11-1 to TRBJ2-1, with D uncertain. The CDR3 contains 14 residues. Germline CDR1 is SGHAT and CDR2 is FQDESV (reference sequence). The V end lost 9 bases, the J end lost 0 bases, and 12 bases lay between the germline ends.

The chain carries TRBV2 and TRBJ1-1, with D perhaps TRBD1 (6 bases). V was pared by 5 bases and J by 7 bases, with 17 bases between. The CDR3 is 14 amino acids. Germline V CDR1 and CDR2: SNHLY, FYNNEI. The CDR3 DNA reads as TGTGCCAGCAGTACCATTCGGGGGGCAGGTGAAGCTTTCTTT. This encodes CASSTIRGAGEAFF.

This clone came up once. The rearrangement uses TRBV6-6 and TRBJ1-2, with D maybe TRBD1 (5 bases). Germline CDR1 and CDR2: MNHNY and SVGAGI (reference sequence). The V and J ends lost 3 bases and 2 bases respectively, with 10 bases between them. This CDR3 is built from 14 residues. The CDR3 nucleotides are TGTGCCAGCAGTTATCGGCAGGGCAACTATGGCTACACCTTC. Translated, it gives CASSYRQGNYGYTF.

A single count supports this clone. The chain is built from TRBV27 and TRBJ1-2; possibly TRBD1 for D (5 bases). V shed 5 bases and J shed 1 base, with 17 bases lying between them. CDR3 length equals 16 residues. Germline lookup yields CDR1 MNHEY and CDR2 SMNVEV (reference sequence). CDR3 sequence: CASSPLMGPVNYGYTF. DNA of the CDR3: TGTGCCAGCAGTCCTCTGATGGGACCCGTTAACTATGGCTACACCTTC.

The chain carries TRBV6-1 and TRBJ2-1; D ambiguous. This CDR3 is 12 amino acids long. In germline, CDR1 is MNHNS, CDR2 SASEGT. V dropped 1 base and J dropped 7 bases, with 5 bases sitting between them. Written as DNA, the CDR3 is TGTGCCAGCAGTGAAGTGGGGAATGAGCAGTTCTTC. The encoded protein is CASSEVGNEQFF.

This chain's CDR3 is CASSFRVTGSANYGYTF. The CDR3 DNA is TGTGCCAGCAGCTTCAGGGTTACCGGCTCCGCTAACTATGGCTACACCTTC. This sequence joins TRBV7-3 and TRBJ1-2, with D maybe TRBD1 (5 bases). Germline CDR1 SGHTA, CDR2 FQGTGA. V lost 3 bases and J lost 0, with 17 bases in between. CDR3 length equals 17 residues.

The CDR3 bases are TGCGCCAGCAACTCGGGAGGTGGCACAGATACGCAGTATTTT. It translates to CASNSGGGTDTQYF. The chain carries TRBV5-1 and TRBJ2-3; 7 bases map to TRBD2. Losses at the gene ends were 6 bases for V and 1 base for J; bases not matched to a gene: 5. The CDR3 is made up of 14 amino acids. CDR1 is SGHRS and CDR2 is YFSETQ in the germline V gene.

The rearrangement joins TRBV7-2 to TRBJ2-1; 12 bases are a match to TRBD2. The CDR3 consists of 16 residues. V trimming: 5 bases; J trimming: 7 bases; junction bases outside the gene matches: 9. CDR1 and CDR2 (germline): SGHTA, FQGNSA. The CDR3 DNA reads TGTGCCAGCAGCCCTCTAGCGGGAGGGCCTCGGAATGAGCAGTTCTTC. It translates to CASSPLAGGPRNEQFF.

J is TRBJ2-7 and V is TRBV9; a possible D gene is TRBD1 (5 bases). The CDR3 contains 15 residues. The germline gives CDR1 SGDLS, CDR2 YYNGEE. Trimming removed 9 bases at V and 0 bases at J, with 19 bases between. CDR3 DNA: TGTGCCATTCGGGCAGGGAACCCATGCTCCTACGAGCAGTACTTC. It specifies CAIRAGNPCSYEQYF. Filled out from reference TRBV9 and TRBJ2-7, the complete variable domain reads DSGVTQTPKHLITATGQRVTLRCSPRSGDLSVYWYQQSLDQGLQFLIQYYNGEERAKGNILERFSAQQFPDLHSELNLSSLELGDSALYFCAIRAGNPCSYEQYFGPGTRLTVT.

For the CDR3, the DNA is TGTGCCATCAGTGAGAGGGCGTCCGAGCAGTACTTC. As protein: CAISERASEQYF. V gene TRBV10-3 combines with J gene TRBJ2-7; D remains unclear. CDR1 is ENHRY and CDR2 is SYGVKD in the germline V gene. The V end lost 2 bases, the J end lost 6 bases, and 8 bases lay between the germline ends. The CDR3 is 12 residues long.

The chain carries TRBV11-3 and TRBJ2-5, with TRBD2 identical over 13 bases. The length of the CDR3 is 17 residues. Germline CDR1 SGHNT, CDR2 YENEEA. The trim removed 4 bases at V and 5 bases at J, leaving 10 bases unmatched. In DNA form, the CDR3 reads TGTGCCAGCAGCTCCGGACTAGCGGGAGCGTCGCGGGAGACCCAGTACTTC. Translated, it gives CASSSGLAGASRETQYF.

The chain combines TRBV4-2 with TRBJ2-2, with a weak D call TRBD1 (5 bases). V gave up 2 bases and J gave up 2 bases, with 9 bases separating them. Germline CDR1 LGHNA, CDR2 YNFKEQ. The CDR3 is 15 residues long. CDR3 amino acids: CASSQNGQNTGELFF. In nucleotides, the CDR3 is TGTGCCAGCAGCCAAAACGGACAAAACACCGGGGAGCTGTTTTTT.

The chain employs TRBV6-1 and TRBJ1-2; no clear D gene. Trimming left V 6 bases short and J 2 bases short, with 10 bases between. From germline, CDR1 is MNHNS and CDR2 SASEGT. CDR3 length: 13 residues. CDR3 region: CASRSYLNYGYTF. The CDR3 DNA sequence: TGTGCCAGCAGGTCGTATCTGAACTATGGCTACACCTTC.

The chain joins TRBV19 to TRBJ1-3; no reliable D call. CDR1 and CDR2 (germline): LNHDA, SQIVND (reference sequence). CDR3 length: 13 residues. V lost 4 bases, J lost 0 bases, and 4 bases lay in between. CDR3 coding DNA: TGTGCCAGTAGTACGGTCTCTGGAAACACCATATATTTT. Translation gives CASSTVSGNTIYF.

CDR3 coding DNA: TGTGCCAGCAAATCACCAATGAACACTGAAGCTTTCTTT. Translating gives CASKSPMNTEAFF. This chain links TRBV6-1 with TRBJ1-1; D gene uncertain. This CDR3 has 13 amino acids. Germline assignment: CDR1 MNHNS and CDR2 SASEGT. V was pared by 7 bases and J by 0 bases, with 9 bases between.

The rearrangement uses TRBV19 and TRBJ2-7, with 13 bases fitting TRBD2. This CDR3 has 14 residues. CDR1 is LNHDA and CDR2 is SQIVND in the germline V gene (reference sequence). The ends lost 5 bases at V and 4 bases at J; junction bases unmatched: 2. DNA of the CDR3: TGTGCCAGTAGTGGACTAGCGGGAGTTTACGAGCAGTACTTC. It codes for CASSGLAGVYEQYF.

This chain uses TRBV10-3 with TRBJ2-7; TRBD1 or TRBD2 may be the D gene (5 bases each). Germline lookup yields CDR1 ENHRY and CDR2 SYGVKD. The CDR3 loop spans 14 amino acids. Trimming took 2 bases from V and 6 from J, leaving 14 bases between them. The CDR3 loop reads CAISERGLGREQYF. In nucleotides, the CDR3 is TGTGCCATCAGTGAGCGGGGCCTGGGACGCGAGCAGTACTTC.

This chain connects TRBV27 to TRBJ2-3; 11 bases match TRBD1. CDR3 length: 14 amino acids. CDR1 MNHEY and CDR2 SMNVEV come from the germline V gene (reference sequence). V was pared by 4 bases and J by 8 bases, with 5 bases of the junction left unmatched. The CDR3 DNA reads TGTGCCAGCAGTTCCCCGGGACAGGGGGTTACGCAGTATTTT. Amino acids: CASSSPGQGVTQYF.

The J gene is TRBJ2-5, the V gene TRBV2, with D uncertain. This CDR3 is built from 12 residues. V was shortened by 4 bases and J by 4 bases, with 7 bases between the two germline ends. Germline CDR1 and CDR2: SNHLY and FYNNEI. The CDR3 DNA is TGTGCCAGCAGTGTTTTGCGAGAGACCCAGTACTTC. Its protein is CASSVLRETQYF.

This clone has just a few counts. DNA for the CDR3: TGTGCCAGCAGCGGACAGGGACGGGAGACCCAGTACTTC. Protein product: CASSGQGRETQYF. The rearrangement links TRBV7-2 to TRBJ2-5; 8 nucleotides agree with TRBD1. CDR1 is SGHTA, CDR2 FQGNSA, per germline. The CDR3 has 13 residues. With V trimmed by 5 bases and J by 5 bases, 4 bases remained unmatched.

This clone appeared a few times. The chain joins TRBV2 to TRBJ1-3; unclear D gene. The CDR3 sequence is 18 residues long. CDR1 is SNHLY, CDR2 FYNNEI, per germline. The V end lost 6 bases, the J end lost 0 bases, and 21 bases lay between the germline ends. CDR3 protein: CASRERWQQTFSGNTIYF. The CDR3 bases are TGTGCCAGCAGAGAACGGTGGCAGCAAACCTTCTCTGGAAACACCATATATTTT.

The CDR3 region is CASSLLTSGRTDTQYF. The CDR3 DNA follows: TGTGCCAGCAGCCTACTGACTAGCGGGAGGACAGATACGCAGTATTTT. The chain carries TRBV13 and TRBJ2-3; 13 nucleotides align to TRBD2. The germline V gene encodes CDR1 PRHDT and CDR2 FYEKMQ (reference sequence). V gave up 5 bases and J gave up 3 bases; unmatched junction bases: 5. The CDR3 has 16 residues.

The rearrangement joins TRBV9 to TRBJ2-2; 13 bases line up with TRBD2. The CDR3 is made up of 20 amino acids. J lost 4 bases, V lost 0 bases, and 12 bases had no gene match. The germline V gene encodes CDR1 SGDLS and CDR2 YYNGEE. The CDR3 nucleotides read TGTGCCAGCAGCGTAGGACTAGCGGGAGGCCCGTTCGGGGGCACCGGGGAGCTGTTTTTT. It encodes CASSVGLAGGPFGGTGELFF.